The 20 T cell receptor beta chains presented below share a single source sample, sequenced in a study of T-cell memory formation after mild COVID-19. TCRdb fed the 5' RACE reads into MiXCR, producing one record per CDR3 protein. The sample lists approximately 570,000 distinct CDR3 sequences; over 15% were seen once. Sequences were obtained from PBMCs or a T cell subset sorted from them (not recorded which). All receptors come from an adult woman who had mild COVID-19 (a few samples of this study predate the infection). Cell type and time point are not known.

This clonotype was picked up a small number of times. The V and J genes are TRBV19 and TRBJ1-5; possible D gene TRBD1, 5 bases. The CDR3 extends over 12 amino acids. Trimming removed 1 base at V and 7 bases at J, with 5 bases between. Germline CDR1 is LNHDA and CDR2 is SQIVND (reference sequence). CDR3: CASSIGGQPQHF. The CDR3 DNA sequence: TGTGCCAGTAGTATAGGGGGGCAGCCCCAGCATTTT.

This clonotype was observed a few times. V usage is TRBV7-2 and J usage is TRBJ2-7; TRBD1 or TRBD2 may be the D gene (6 bases each). The ends were cut back, 4 bases at V and 0 bases at J, with 22 bases in the middle. This CDR3 is built from 18 residues. Germline CDR1 SGHTA, CDR2 FQGNSA. As DNA, the CDR3 is TGTGCCAGCAGCTACGGGGGCCTCCGGGACCTATACTCCTACGAGCAGTACTTC. It yields the protein CASSYGGLRDLYSYEQYF. Full variable domain (remainder filled in from reference TRBV7-2 and TRBJ2-7): GAGVSQSPSNKVTEKGKDVELRCDPISGHTALYWYRQSLGQGLEFLIYFQGNSAPDKSGLPSDRFSAERTGGSVSTLTIQRTQQEDSAVYLCASSYGGLRDLYSYEQYFGPGTRLTVT.

The chain carries TRBV4-2 and TRBJ1-2, with 9 bases lining up with TRBD1. The germline V gene has CDR1 LGHNA and CDR2 YNFKEQ. Germline trimming cut 3 bases from V and 3 bases from J; bases unmatched to any gene: 2. This CDR3 comprises 14 residues. CDR3 sequence (DNA): TGTGCCAGCAGCCAGGGGGACAGGGACTATGGCTACACCTTC. Its protein is CASSQGDRDYGYTF.

The chain is built from TRBV12-3 or TRBV12-4 and TRBJ2-6; 9 positions match TRBD1. J gave up 3 bases and V 5 bases, and 11 bases lay outside the gene matches. The length of the CDR3 is 18 residues. The CDR3 sequence is CASSGDYGTGRGANVLTF. As DNA, the CDR3 is TGTGCCAGCAGTGGCGACTACGGGACAGGGCGTGGGGCCAACGTCCTGACTTTC.

The sample holds a few counts of this clonotype. The chain joins TRBV4-3 to TRBJ2-2; 8 bases line up with TRBD2. The junction had 5 bases not matched to a gene; V was cut back by 3 bases and J by 8 bases. Germline V gene sequence: CDR1 LGHNA, CDR2 YSLEER. The length of the CDR3 is 14 residues. CDR3 nucleotides: TGCGCCAGCAGCCAGTCAATAGCGGGGGGGGAGCTGTTTTTT. It yields the protein CASSQSIAGGELFF.

This clonotype was detected ten times or more. V usage is TRBV5-1 and J usage is TRBJ2-7; 8 bases are shared with TRBD1. Germline values: CDR1 SGHRS, CDR2 YFSETQ. This CDR3 is 14 amino acids long. The V segment lost 5 bases and the J segment 3 bases; nucleotides outside the gene matches: 7. The chain's CDR3 is CASRRQGPFYEQYF. The CDR3 region has the DNA TGCGCCAGCAGGAGACAGGGGCCGTTCTACGAGCAGTACTTC.

In this sample, this clonotype turned up a few times. The rearrangement links TRBV5-5 to TRBJ2-5; the match to TRBD2 covers 9 bases. Germline V gene data show CDR1 as SGHKS and CDR2 as YYEKEE (reference sequence). V shed 0 bases and J 2 bases; nucleotides not matched to a gene: 5. This CDR3 region has 16 residues. CDR3 nucleotides: TGTGCCAGCAGCTTGGTTTTAGCGGGGGCGCAAGAGACCCAGTACTTC. Translated, it gives CASSLVLAGAQETQYF.

The chain recombines TRBV2 with TRBJ2-1; 15 bases fit TRBD2. Germline CDR1 reads SNHLY; CDR2 reads FYNNEI. The CDR3 consists of 15 residues. The ends lost 8 bases at V and 7 bases at J; junction bases unmatched: 6. The CDR3, as DNA: TGTGCCAGCCTCGGACTAGCGGGAGGGAAGAATGAGCAGTTCTTC. Translating gives CASLGLAGGKNEQFF. The full variable domain, completed using reference TRBV2 and TRBJ2-1, is EPEVTQTPSHQVTQMGQEVILRCVPISNHLYFYWYRQILGQKVEFLVSFYNNEISEKSEIFDDQFSVERPDGSNFTLKIRSTKLEDSAMYFCASLGLAGGKNEQFFGPGTRLTVL.

CDR3 in amino acids: CASSQVGSGAGNTIYF. The CDR3 DNA reads TGTGCCAGCAGCCAAGTGGGGTCAGGGGCCGGAAACACCATATATTTT. The J gene is TRBJ1-3, the V gene TRBV4-2; TRBD1 might be the D (6 bases). This CDR3 contains 16 residues. Trimming removed 1 base from V and 4 bases from J, with 14 bases in between. From germline, CDR1 is LGHNA and CDR2 YNFKEQ.

This clonotype was seen more than once but under ten times. The chain joins TRBV2 to TRBJ2-1; D is possibly TRBD1 or TRBD2 (5 bases each). V dropped 3 bases and J dropped 12 bases, with 12 bases sitting between them. Germline values: CDR1 SNHLY, CDR2 FYNNEI. CDR3 size: 12 residues. The CDR3 coding sequence is TGTGCCAGCAGTGAGAATAGGGGACGGCAGTTCTTC. Encoded protein: CASSENRGRQFF.

This clonotype was counted a few times. J is TRBJ2-1 and V is TRBV12-3 or TRBV12-4, with D possibly being TRBD1 (6 bases). The CDR3 extends over 15 amino acids. Trimming pared 8 bases from V and 7 bases from J, leaving 21 bases between. CDR3 protein: CASYNTAGARNEQFF. For the CDR3, the DNA is TGTGCCAGCTACAATACGGCAGGGGCCCGTAATGAGCAGTTCTTC.

This clonotype was picked up a small number of times. Here the CDR3 reads CASSSRTGPNSPLHF. CDR3 in DNA: TGTGCCAGCAGTTCGCGTACAGGGCCTAATTCACCCCTCCACTTT. The V and J genes are TRBV6-5 and TRBJ1-6; possible D gene TRBD1, 6 bases. CDR3 size: 15 residues. V was trimmed by 4 bases and J by 6 bases, leaving 13 bases between them. Germline lookup yields CDR1 MNHEY and CDR2 SVGAGI.

The chain couples TRBV7-9 to TRBJ1-1; 8 bases agree with TRBD1. The germline V gene encodes CDR1 SEHNR and CDR2 FQNEAQ (reference sequence). The V gene end was trimmed by 4 bases and the J gene end by 1 base; junction bases not matched to a gene: 8. The CDR3 sequence is 16 residues long. The CDR3 DNA sequence: TGTGCCAGCAGCTCAGTAGTAGGGACAGGGAACACTGAAGCTTTCTTT. It specifies CASSSVVGTGNTEAFF.

The rearrangement uses TRBV12-3 or TRBV12-4 and TRBJ1-4; a possible D gene is TRBD1 (6 bases). This CDR3 has 14 residues. Trimming took off 5 bases at V and 8 bases at J, with 15 bases between the two ends. The CDR3 loop reads CASSPQGLKEKLFF. DNA of the CDR3: TGTGCCAGCAGTCCACAGGGTCTGAAGGAAAAACTGTTTTTT.

V usage is TRBV2 and J usage is TRBJ1-2, with D possibly TRBD1 on 6 matching bases. V shed 4 bases and J shed 8 bases, with 11 bases lying between them. CDR1 SNHLY and CDR2 FYNNEI come from the germline V gene. CDR3 length equals 12 residues. The CDR3 region has the DNA TGTGCCAGCAGTGGGACAGCTGGCGGCTACACCTTC. Translation: CASSGTAGGYTF.

J is TRBJ2-1 and V is TRBV19; 8 bases fit TRBD2. Germline trimming cut 1 base from V and 5 bases from J; bases unmatched to any gene: 10. The V gene's germline CDR1 is LNHDA and CDR2 SQIVND (reference sequence). This CDR3 comprises 17 residues. The CDR3 reads CASSIGHLAGADNEQFF. CDR3 in DNA: TGTGCCAGTAGTATAGGCCATCTAGCGGGCGCTGACAATGAGCAGTTCTTC.

This clonotype was found a few times. V and J are TRBV25-1 and TRBJ2-1; TRBD1 or TRBD2 may be the D gene (5 bases each). CDR3 length: 14 residues. The germline V gene encodes CDR1 MGHDK and CDR2 SYGVNS. V was clipped by 8 bases and J by 0 bases, with 11 bases between them. CDR3 nucleotides: TGTGCCAGCGGAGTGGGGACCTCCTACAATGAGCAGTTCTTC. Residues: CASGVGTSYNEQFF.

This clonotype was counted a few times. The chain joins TRBV7-2 to TRBJ2-3; D may correspond to TRBD1 or TRBD2 (5 bases each). V was shortened by 1 base and J by 3 bases, with 14 bases between the two germline ends. The CDR3 totals 16 residues. The germline gives CDR1 SGHTA, CDR2 FQGNSA. The CDR3 loop is CASSLGGGTFTDTQYF. The CDR3 bases are TGTGCCAGCAGCTTAGGTGGGGGTACCTTTACAGATACGCAGTATTTT.

V usage is TRBV25-1 and J usage is TRBJ2-1; D not certain. Germline-derived CDR1 and CDR2 are MGHDK and SYGVNS. The CDR3 runs 14 residues. The V and J ends lost 8 bases and 9 bases respectively, with 20 bases between them. CDR3 region: CASADTGPRSEQFF. In nucleotides, the CDR3 is TGTGCCAGCGCCGACACCGGACCTCGTAGTGAGCAGTTCTTC.

This clonotype was observed a single time. The junction does not match germline at one end; this may be a read error. The chain links TRBV4-1 to TRBJ2-1, with unresolved D. This CDR3 comprises 17 residues. Germline CDR1 reads MGHRA; CDR2 reads YSYEKL. The CDR3 is CASRQGETRVSYNEQFF. The CDR3 coding sequence is TGCGCCAGCAGGCAAGGTGAGACAAGGGTCTCCTACAATGAGCAGTTCTTC.